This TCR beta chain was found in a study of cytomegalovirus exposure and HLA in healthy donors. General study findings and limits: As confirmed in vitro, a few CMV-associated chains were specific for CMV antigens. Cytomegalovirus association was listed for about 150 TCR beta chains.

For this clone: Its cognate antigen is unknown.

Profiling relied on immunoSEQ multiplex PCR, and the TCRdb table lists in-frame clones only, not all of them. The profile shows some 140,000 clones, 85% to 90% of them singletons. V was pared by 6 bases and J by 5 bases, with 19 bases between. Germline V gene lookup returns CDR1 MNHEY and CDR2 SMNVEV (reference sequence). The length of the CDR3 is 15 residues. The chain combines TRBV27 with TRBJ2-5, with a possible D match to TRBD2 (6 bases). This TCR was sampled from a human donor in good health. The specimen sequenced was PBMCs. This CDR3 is CASSRGREQGETQYF. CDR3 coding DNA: TGTGCCAGCAGCAGAGGGCGGGAACAAGGGGAGACCCAGTACTTC.